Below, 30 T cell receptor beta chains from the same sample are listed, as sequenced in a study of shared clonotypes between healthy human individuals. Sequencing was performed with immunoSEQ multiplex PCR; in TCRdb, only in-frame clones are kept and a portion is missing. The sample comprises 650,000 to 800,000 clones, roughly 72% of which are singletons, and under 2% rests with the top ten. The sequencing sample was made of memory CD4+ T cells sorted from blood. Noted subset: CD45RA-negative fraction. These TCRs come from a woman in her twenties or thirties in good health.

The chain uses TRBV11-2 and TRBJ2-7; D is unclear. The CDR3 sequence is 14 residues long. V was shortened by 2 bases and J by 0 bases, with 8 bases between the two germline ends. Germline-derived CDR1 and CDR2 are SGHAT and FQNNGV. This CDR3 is CASSLFASSYEQYF. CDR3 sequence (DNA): TGTGCCAGCAGCTTATTCGCTAGCTCCTACGAGCAGTACTTC.

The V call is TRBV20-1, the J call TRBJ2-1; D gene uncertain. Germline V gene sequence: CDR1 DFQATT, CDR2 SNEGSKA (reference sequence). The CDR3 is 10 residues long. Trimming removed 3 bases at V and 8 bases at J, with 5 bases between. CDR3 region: CSASQDEQFF. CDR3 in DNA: TGCAGTGCTAGTCAAGATGAGCAGTTCTTC.

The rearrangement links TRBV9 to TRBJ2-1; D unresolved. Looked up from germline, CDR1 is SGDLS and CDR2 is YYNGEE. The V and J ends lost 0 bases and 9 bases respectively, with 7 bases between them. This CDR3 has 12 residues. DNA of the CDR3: TGTGCCAGCAGCGTAGGAAGGTTTGAGCAGTTCTTC. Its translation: CASSVGRFEQFF.

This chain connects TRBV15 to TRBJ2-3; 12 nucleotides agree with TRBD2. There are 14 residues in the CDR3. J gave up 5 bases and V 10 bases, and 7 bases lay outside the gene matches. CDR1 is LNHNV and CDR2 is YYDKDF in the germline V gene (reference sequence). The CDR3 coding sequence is TGTGCCATCTCACCGGGACTAGCGGGAGATACGCAGTATTTT. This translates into CAISPGLAGDTQYF. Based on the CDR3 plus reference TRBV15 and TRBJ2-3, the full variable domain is DAMVIQNPRYQVTQFGKPVTLSCSQTLNHNVMYWYQQKSSQAPKLLFHYYDKDFNNEADTPDNFQSRRPNTSFCFLDIRSPGLGDTAMYLCAISPGLAGDTQYFGPGTRLTVL.

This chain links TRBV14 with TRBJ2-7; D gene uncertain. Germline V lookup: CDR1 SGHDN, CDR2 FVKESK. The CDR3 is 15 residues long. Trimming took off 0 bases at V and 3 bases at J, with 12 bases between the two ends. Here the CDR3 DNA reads TGTGCCAGCAGCCAAGAGTTGGCAGGTGGCTACGAGCAGTACTTC. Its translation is CASSQELAGGYEQYF.

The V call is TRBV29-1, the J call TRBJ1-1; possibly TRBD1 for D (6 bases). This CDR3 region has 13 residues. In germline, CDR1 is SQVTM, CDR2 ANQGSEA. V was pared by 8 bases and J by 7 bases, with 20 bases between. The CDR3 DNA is TGCAGCTCAAGCGATCAGGGGAGCGTTGAAGCTTTCTTT. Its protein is CSSSDQGSVEAFF.

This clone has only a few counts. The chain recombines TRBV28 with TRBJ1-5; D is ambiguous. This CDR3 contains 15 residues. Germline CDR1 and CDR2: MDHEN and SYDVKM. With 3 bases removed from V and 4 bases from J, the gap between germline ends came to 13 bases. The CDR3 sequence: CASSFWQRENQPQHF. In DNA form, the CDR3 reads TGTGCCAGCAGTTTTTGGCAGAGGGAGAATCAGCCCCAGCATTTT.

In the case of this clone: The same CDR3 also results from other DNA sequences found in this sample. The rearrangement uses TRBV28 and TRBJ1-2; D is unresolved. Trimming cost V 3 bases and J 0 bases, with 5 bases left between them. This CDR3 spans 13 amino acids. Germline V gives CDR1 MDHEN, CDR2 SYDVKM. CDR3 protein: CASSFGANYGYTF. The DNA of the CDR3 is TGTGCCAGCAGTTTCGGGGCTAACTATGGCTACACCTTC.

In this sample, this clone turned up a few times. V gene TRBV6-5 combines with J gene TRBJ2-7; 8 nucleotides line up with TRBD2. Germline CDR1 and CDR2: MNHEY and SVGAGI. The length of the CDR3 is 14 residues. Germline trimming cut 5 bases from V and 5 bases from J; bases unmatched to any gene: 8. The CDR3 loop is CASSQLAETHEQYF. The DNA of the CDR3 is TGTGCCAGCAGTCAACTAGCGGAGACCCACGAGCAGTACTTC.

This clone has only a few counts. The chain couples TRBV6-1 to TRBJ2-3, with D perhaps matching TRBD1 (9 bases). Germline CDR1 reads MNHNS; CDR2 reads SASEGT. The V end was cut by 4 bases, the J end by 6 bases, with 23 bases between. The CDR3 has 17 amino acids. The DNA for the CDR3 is TGTGCCAGCAGTGCGCCCGGGACAGGGAGCGGGAGCGATACGCAGTATTTT. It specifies CASSAPGTGSGSDTQYF.

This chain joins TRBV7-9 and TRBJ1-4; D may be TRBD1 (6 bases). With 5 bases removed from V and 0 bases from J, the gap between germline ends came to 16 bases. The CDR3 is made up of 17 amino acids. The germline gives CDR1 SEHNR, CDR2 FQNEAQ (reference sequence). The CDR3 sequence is CASSVSPGQPTNEKLFF. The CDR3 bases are TGTGCCAGCAGCGTAAGCCCCGGACAGCCAACTAATGAAAAACTGTTTTTT.

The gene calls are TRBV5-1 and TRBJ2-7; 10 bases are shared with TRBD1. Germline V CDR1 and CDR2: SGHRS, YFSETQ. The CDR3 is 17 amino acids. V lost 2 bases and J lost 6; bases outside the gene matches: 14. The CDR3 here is CASSLQPGQGFGSEQYF. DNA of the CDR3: TGCGCCAGCAGCTTACAACCGGGACAGGGGTTTGGGAGCGAGCAGTACTTC. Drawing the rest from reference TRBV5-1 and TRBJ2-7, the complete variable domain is KAGVTQTPRYLIKTRGQQVTLSCSPISGHRSVSWYQQTPGQGLQFLFEYFSETQRNKGNFPGRFSGRQFSNSRSEMNVSTLELGDSALYLCASSLQPGQGFGSEQYFGPGTRLTVT.

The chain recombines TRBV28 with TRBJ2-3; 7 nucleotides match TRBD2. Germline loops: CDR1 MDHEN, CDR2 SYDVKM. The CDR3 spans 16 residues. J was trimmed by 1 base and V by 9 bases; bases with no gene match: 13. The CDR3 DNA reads TGTGCCAGGGGCCCAGGGCGGGAGCTCCGCACAGATACGCAGTATTTT. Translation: CARGPGRELRTDTQYF.

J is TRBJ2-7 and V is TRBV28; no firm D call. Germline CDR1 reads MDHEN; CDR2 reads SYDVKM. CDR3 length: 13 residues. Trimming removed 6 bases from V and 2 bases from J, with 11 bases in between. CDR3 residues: CASRTKVPYEQYF. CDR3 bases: TGTGCCAGCAGGACCAAGGTTCCCTACGAGCAGTACTTC.

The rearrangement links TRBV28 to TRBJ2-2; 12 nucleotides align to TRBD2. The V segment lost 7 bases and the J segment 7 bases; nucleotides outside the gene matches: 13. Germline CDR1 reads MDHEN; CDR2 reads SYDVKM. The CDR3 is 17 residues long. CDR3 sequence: CASMSASGRAVGGELFF. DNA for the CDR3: TGTGCCAGCATGAGCGCTAGCGGGAGGGCCGTCGGCGGGGAGCTGTTTTTT.

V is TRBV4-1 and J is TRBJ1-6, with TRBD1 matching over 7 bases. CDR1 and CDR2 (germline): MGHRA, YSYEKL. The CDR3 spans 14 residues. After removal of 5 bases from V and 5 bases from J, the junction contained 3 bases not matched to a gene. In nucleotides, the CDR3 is TGCGCCAGCAGCAGGGACAGCCATAATTCACCCCTCCACTTT. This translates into CASSRDSHNSPLHF.

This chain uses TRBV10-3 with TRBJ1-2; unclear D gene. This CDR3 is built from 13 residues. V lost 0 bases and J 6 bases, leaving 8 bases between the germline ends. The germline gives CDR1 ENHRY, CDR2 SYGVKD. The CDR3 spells CAISESRGNGYTF. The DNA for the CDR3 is TGTGCCATCAGTGAGTCCCGGGGAAATGGCTACACCTTC.

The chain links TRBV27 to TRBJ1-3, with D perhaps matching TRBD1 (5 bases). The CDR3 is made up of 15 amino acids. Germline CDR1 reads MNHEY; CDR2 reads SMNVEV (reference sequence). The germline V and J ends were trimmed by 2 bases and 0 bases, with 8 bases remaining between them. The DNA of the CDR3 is TGTGCCAGCAGTTTAGGGGGTCACTCTGGAAACACCATATATTTT. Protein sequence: CASSLGGHSGNTIYF.

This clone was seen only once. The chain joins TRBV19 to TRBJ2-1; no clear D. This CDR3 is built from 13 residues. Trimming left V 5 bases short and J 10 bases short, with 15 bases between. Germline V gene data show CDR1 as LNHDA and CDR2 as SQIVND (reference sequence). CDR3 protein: CASSLLPGEEQFF. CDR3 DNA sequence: TGTGCCAGTAGTCTCCTTCCCGGTGAGGAGCAGTTCTTC.

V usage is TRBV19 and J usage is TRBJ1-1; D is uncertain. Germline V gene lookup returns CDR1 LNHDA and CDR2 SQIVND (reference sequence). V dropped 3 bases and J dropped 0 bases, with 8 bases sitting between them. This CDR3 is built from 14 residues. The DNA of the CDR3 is TGTGCCAGTAGTATCCAGACACTGAACACTGAAGCTTTCTTT. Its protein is CASSIQTLNTEAFF. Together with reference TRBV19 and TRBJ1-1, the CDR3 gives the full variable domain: DGGITQSPKYLFRKEGQNVTLSCEQNLNHDAMYWYRQDPGQGLRLIYYSQIVNDFQKGDIAEGYSVSREKKESFPLTVTSAQKNPTAFYLCASSIQTLNTEAFFGQGTRLTVV.

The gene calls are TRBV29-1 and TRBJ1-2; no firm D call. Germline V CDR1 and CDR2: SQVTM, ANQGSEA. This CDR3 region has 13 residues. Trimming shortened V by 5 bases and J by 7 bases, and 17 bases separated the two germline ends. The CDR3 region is CSVHGWRTAGYTF. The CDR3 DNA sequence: TGCAGCGTTCACGGGTGGAGAACGGCTGGCTACACCTTC.

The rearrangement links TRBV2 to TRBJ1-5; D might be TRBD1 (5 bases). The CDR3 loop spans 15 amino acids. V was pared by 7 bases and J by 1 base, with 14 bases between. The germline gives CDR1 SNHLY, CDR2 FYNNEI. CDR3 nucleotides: TGTGCCAGCACTCAAGAGAGGGGCAGCAATCAGCCCCAGCATTTT. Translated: CASTQERGSNQPQHF.

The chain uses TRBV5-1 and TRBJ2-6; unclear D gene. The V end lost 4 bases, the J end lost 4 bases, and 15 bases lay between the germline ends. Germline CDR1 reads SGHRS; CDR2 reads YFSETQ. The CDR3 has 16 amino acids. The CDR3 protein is CASSLPLELGANVLTF. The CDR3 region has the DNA TGCGCCAGCAGCCTGCCGCTGGAGTTAGGGGCCAACGTCCTGACTTTC.

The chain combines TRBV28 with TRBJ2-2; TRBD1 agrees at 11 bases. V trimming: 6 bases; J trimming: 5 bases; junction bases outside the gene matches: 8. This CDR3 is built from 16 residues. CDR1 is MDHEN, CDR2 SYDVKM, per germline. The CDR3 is CASSSGQGAQTGELFF. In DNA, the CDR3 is TGTGCCAGCAGCTCAGGACAGGGGGCGCAAACCGGGGAGCTGTTTTTT.

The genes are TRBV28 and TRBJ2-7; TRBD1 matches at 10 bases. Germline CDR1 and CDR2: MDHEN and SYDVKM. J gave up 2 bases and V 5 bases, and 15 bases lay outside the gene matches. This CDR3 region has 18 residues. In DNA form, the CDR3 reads TGTGCCAGCAGTGGGGTCCTCTTTCGGGACAGGGGCACCTACGAGCAGTACTTC. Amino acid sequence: CASSGVLFRDRGTYEQYF.

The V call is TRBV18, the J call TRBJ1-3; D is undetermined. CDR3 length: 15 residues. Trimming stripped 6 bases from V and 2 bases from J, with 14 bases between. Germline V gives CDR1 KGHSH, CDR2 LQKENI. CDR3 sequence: CASSPTTSTGNTIYF. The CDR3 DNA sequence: TGTGCCAGCTCGCCAACCACGAGCACTGGAAACACCATATATTTT.

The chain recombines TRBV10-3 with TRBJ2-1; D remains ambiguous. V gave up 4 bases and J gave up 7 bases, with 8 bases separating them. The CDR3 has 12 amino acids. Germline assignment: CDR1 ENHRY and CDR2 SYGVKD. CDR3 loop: CAISVLGNEQFF. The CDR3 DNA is TGTGCCATCAGTGTGCTTGGGAATGAGCAGTTCTTC.

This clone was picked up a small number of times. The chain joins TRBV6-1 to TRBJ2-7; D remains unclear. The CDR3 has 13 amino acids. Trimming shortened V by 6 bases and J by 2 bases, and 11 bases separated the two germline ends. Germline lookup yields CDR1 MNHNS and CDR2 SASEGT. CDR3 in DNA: TGTGCCAGCAGATATGGGTCTGCCTACGAGCAGTACTTC. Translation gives CASRYGSAYEQYF.

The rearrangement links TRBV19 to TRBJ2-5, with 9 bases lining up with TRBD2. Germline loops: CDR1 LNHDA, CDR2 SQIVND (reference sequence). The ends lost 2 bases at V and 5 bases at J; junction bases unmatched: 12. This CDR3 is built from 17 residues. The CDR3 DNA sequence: TGTGCCAGTAGTATACTTCCGGCGGGGGGGCTTACGGAGACCCAGTACTTC. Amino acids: CASSILPAGGLTETQYF.

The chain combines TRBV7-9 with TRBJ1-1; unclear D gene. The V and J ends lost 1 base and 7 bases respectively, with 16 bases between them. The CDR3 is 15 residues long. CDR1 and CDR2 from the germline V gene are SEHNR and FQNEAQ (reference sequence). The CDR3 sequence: CASSLGRSGRDEAFF. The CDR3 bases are TGTGCCAGCAGCTTAGGGAGGTCCGGGAGGGATGAAGCTTTCTTT.